This T cell receptor (beta chain) stems from a study of T cell responses to AZD1222 COVID-19 vaccine (dated by TCRdb to the early 2020s). Background for the entire study: AZD1222 recipients with second doses at about 4 weeks or about 12 weeks were pooled, because spike-specific TCR depth and breadth did not differ between schedules. Trial participants were enrolled by age into subgroups of 18-55, 56-69 and 70-plus years, and about 150, 27 and 61 TCR-sequenced participants, respectively, were included in these subgroups. A total of 230 to 250 trial participants underwent TCR sequencing, of whom 207 received two doses of AZD1222 and some 25 received two doses of the MenACWY control vaccine. Points the paper makes about the study in general: Epitopes outside the regions mutated in the B.1.351 and B.1.1.7 variants were reportedly recognized by nearly half of the unique spike-specific TCRs. The 56-69-year group was small, and its depth increase did not reach significance, likely because of low power. Because no day 14 peak-response samples were available, repertoires were characterized only after the peak T cell response. The vaccine-associated CD4 TCRs covered the entire spike protein, and the dominant responses fell in regions 160-218 and 743-854. Conclusions about previously exposed vaccinees were limited because only six AZD1222 recipients were SARS-CoV-2 seropositive at baseline. Participants were mostly white British, with more females than males. The authors suggested clonal diversity may have been underestimated. Spike-specific TCR breadth and depth rose significantly after two AZD1222 doses compared with day 0 and with MenACWY recipients.

The CDR3 regions of human TCRbeta chains were subjected to immunosequencing. Concerning the study's data processing: Repertoire TCRs were matched against a reference library of SARS-CoV-2-specific TCRs generated with the MIRA antigen-specificity platform. Breadth was defined as the fraction of unique TCRs that were SARS-CoV-2-associated, and depth was defined as the fraction of total T cells that were SARS-CoV-2-associated. Using the MIRA data, every spike-specific TCR was mapped to the spike region that the TCR reacted to and assigned to either a CD4 or a CD8 class. Log10-transformed breadth and depth values were compared by one-way ANOVA with Sidak's multiple comparisons tests. This immuneACCESS table, as held by TCRdb, lists in-frame sequences with V and J called but not all clones. Of the missing ones, under half trace to an unresolved V gene in checked studies; the others have no known cause. Clone size and V and J calls were adopted from that table, with D and trimming inferred from the DNA. Counted in this sample were about 200,000 clones; 92% of them appeared once. Of the sample, roughly 1.4% falls within the top ten clones.

The time point label of this sample denotes: baseline before first vaccination. Vaccinee samples came from UK trials COV001 and COV002, including a single-blind randomized controlled phase 2/3 trial of AZD1222 (ChAdOx1 nCoV-19) in healthy adults. For TCRbeta chain sequencing, PBMC samples were collected from trial participants at day 0 and at day 28 after the second dose. Taken from cysteine to phenylalanine, the CDR3 has 11 residues. Solely the CDR3 DNA is kept, with 33 bases framed from the first base. V is clipped by 3 bases and J by 6 bases, and the sequence between their germline boundaries is 4 bases long. Sequences SGHNT (CDR1) and YENEEA (CDR2) are obtained from the germline V gene. With respect to this clone: Its target antigen remains unknown. No clone much larger than this one lies a single base away; base qualities are absent. The sample contains more than one DNA sequence encoding this CDR3.

The receptor was isolated from an adult in good health. The chain uses TRBV11-3 and TRBJ2-3, with no reliable assignment of the D segment. The specimen comprised peripheral blood, sampled on day 0 of AZD1222 vaccination. The base sequence is TGTGCCAGCAGCTTGGGGGATACGCAGTATTTT. The encoded protein is CASSLGDTQYF.